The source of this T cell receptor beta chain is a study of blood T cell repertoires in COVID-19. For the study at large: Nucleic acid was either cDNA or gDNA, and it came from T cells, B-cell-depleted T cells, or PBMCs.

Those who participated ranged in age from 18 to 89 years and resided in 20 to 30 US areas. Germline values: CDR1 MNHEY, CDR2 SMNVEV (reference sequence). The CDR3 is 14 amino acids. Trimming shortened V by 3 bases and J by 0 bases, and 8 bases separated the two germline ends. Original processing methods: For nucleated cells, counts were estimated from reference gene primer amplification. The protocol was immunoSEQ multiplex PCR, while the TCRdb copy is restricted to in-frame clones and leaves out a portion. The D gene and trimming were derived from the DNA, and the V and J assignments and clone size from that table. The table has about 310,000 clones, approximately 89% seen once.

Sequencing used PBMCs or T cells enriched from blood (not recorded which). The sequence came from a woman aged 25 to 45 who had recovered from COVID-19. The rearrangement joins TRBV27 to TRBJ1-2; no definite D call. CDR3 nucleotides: TGTGCCAGCAGTTTGGACGGGACTAACTATGGCTACACCTTC. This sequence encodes CASSLDGTNYGYTF.